This TCR beta chain is drawn from a study of control samples from healthy donors and cancer patients. The data were produced by immunoSEQ multiplex PCR, yet TCRdb's version contains in-frame clones alone and is incomplete. The sample lists 100,000 to 150,000 clones, about 88% occurring once. This CDR3 contains 12 residues. Sequencing used blood. This TCR was recovered from a man in his forties or fifties in good health. The rearrangement links TRBV21-1 to TRBJ1-2; the table names TRBD1, a call not compared with the DNA. TRBV21-1 is a recognized pseudogene. The CDR3 coding sequence is TGTGCCAGCAGCAAATATTGGGGCTGCTACACCTTC. It codes for CASSKYWGCYTF.